These 18 T cell receptor beta chains came from one sample sequenced in a study of glioma-infiltrating T cells after dendritic cell vaccination. Produced via immunoSEQ multiplex PCR; TCRdb's table is partial and in-frame only. Here the sample spans roughly 80,000 clones, around 90% being singletons. Specimen: blood, collected before dendritic cell vaccination. The receptor source for this set is a human donor with glioblastoma.

The chain has TRBV6-5 and TRBJ1-3; TRBD1 agrees at 7 bases. V lost 0 bases and J lost 2; bases outside the gene matches: 1. The CDR3 has 15 amino acids. CDR1 MNHEY and CDR2 SVGAGI come from the germline V gene. CDR3 protein: CASSYSQGPGNTIYF. CDR3 sequence (DNA): TGTGCCAGCAGTTACTCACAGGGGCCTGGAAACACCATATATTTT.

CDR3 in amino acids: CASSLGENTEAFF. As DNA, the CDR3 is TGCGCCAGCAGCTTGGGAGAGAACACTGAAGCTTTCTTT. V and J are TRBV5-1 and TRBJ1-1; D is uncertain. Germline loops: CDR1 SGHRS, CDR2 YFSETQ. V was shortened by 0 bases and J by 1 base, with 4 bases between the two germline ends. The CDR3 contains 13 residues.

The rearrangement joins TRBV27 to TRBJ1-1; 7 nucleotides line up with TRBD1. J was trimmed by 11 bases and V by 3 bases; bases with no gene match: 9. The CDR3 covers 13 residues. Germline V CDR1 and CDR2: MNHEY, SMNVEV (reference sequence). CDR3 sequence: CASSFSMTGRAFF. The CDR3 region has the DNA TGTGCCAGCAGTTTCTCGATGACAGGGCGGGCTTTCTTT.

Only a few counts were recorded for this clone. The J gene is TRBJ2-7, the V gene TRBV30, with TRBD2 matching over 8 bases. The CDR3 is 14 amino acids. J lost 2 bases, V lost 5 bases, and 8 bases had no gene match. Looked up from germline, CDR1 is GTSNPN and CDR2 is SVGIG (reference sequence). CDR3 coding DNA: TGTGCCTGGGAGCGGGCGGGAGGAACCTACGAGCAGTACTTC. Translated, it gives CAWERAGGTYEQYF.

The CDR3, as DNA: TGCGCCAGCAGCTTGGCCGAGCTAGCGGGAGCACACGAGCAGTTCTTC. Translated, it gives CASSLAELAGAHEQFF. V gene TRBV5-1 combines with J gene TRBJ2-1, with TRBD2 matching 10 bases. The ends lost 0 bases at V and 10 bases at J; junction bases unmatched: 10. The germline CDR1 and CDR2 sequences are SGHRS and YFSETQ. The CDR3 sequence is 16 residues long. The full variable domain, with the rest looked up from reference TRBV5-1 and TRBJ2-1, is KAGVTQTPRYLIKTRGQQVTLSCSPISGHRSVSWYQQTPGQGLQFLFEYFSETQRNKGNFPGRFSGRQFSNSRSEMNVSTLELGDSALYLCASSLAELAGAHEQFFGPGTRLTVL.

This clone has a single count. The chain carries TRBV2 and TRBJ1-2; a possible D gene is TRBD1 (5 bases). Germline CDR1 is SNHLY and CDR2 is FYNNEI. The CDR3 covers 14 residues. The germline V and J ends were trimmed by 4 bases and 4 bases, with 13 bases remaining between them. The CDR3 here is CASSGRPDTYGYTF. The CDR3 nucleotides read TGTGCCAGCAGTGGACGGCCGGACACCTATGGCTACACCTTC.

This sequence joins TRBV6-5 and TRBJ2-3; no reliable D call. Deletions cut 7 bases from V and 0 bases from J, with 8 bases between. Germline V CDR1 and CDR2: MNHEY, SVGAGI. The CDR3 has 13 residues. The CDR3 sequence: CASTDGSTDTQYF. In DNA form, the CDR3 reads TGTGCCAGCACCGACGGGAGCACAGATACGCAGTATTTT.

The chain is built from TRBV6-6 and TRBJ1-5; D remains ambiguous. The CDR3 has 13 amino acids. V was clipped by 2 bases and J by 8 bases, with 10 bases between them. The germline V gene has CDR1 MNHNY and CDR2 SVGAGI (reference sequence). CDR3 amino acids: CASSYKIAEPQHF. CDR3 coding DNA: TGTGCCAGCAGTTACAAGATCGCGGAGCCCCAGCATTTT.

V is TRBV27 and J is TRBJ1-5; D may be TRBD1 (5 bases). This CDR3 spans 13 amino acids. Germline CDR1 is MNHEY and CDR2 is SMNVEV (reference sequence). V was shortened by 4 bases and J by 6 bases, with 10 bases between the two germline ends. The CDR3 region has the DNA TGTGCCAGCAGTTCCAGGGAGGGTCAGCCCCAGCATTTT. This translates into CASSSREGQPQHF.

The J gene is TRBJ1-1, the V gene TRBV11-3; 9 positions agree with TRBD1. Trimming at V came to 1 base and at J to 7 bases, leaving 7 bases not matched to a gene. The germline V gene encodes CDR1 SGHNT and CDR2 YENEEA. The CDR3 runs 15 residues. CDR3 DNA sequence: TGTGCCAGCAGCTTAGTCCGGACAGGGGCTGGTGAAGCTTTCTTT. Amino acids: CASSLVRTGAGEAFF.

This clone was counted a single time. J is TRBJ2-2 and V is TRBV5-1, with 7 bases that match TRBD1. The V and J ends lost 2 bases and 0 bases, in that order; junction bases with no gene match: 4. The length of the CDR3 is 16 residues. Germline CDR1 and CDR2: SGHRS and YFSETQ. The CDR3 DNA reads TGCGCCAGCAGCTTATCCGGGACAGCGAACACCGGGGAGCTGTTTTTT. Translated: CASSLSGTANTGELFF.

This clone has only one observation. The gene calls are TRBV12-5 and TRBJ2-5, with TRBD2 matching 11 bases. There are 15 residues in the CDR3. Per germline, CDR1 LGHNT and CDR2 FRNRAP. Losses at the gene ends were 6 bases for V and 0 bases for J; bases not matched to a gene: 3. CDR3 protein: CASGASGGNQETQYF. The CDR3 bases are TGTGCTAGTGGGGCTAGCGGGGGGAACCAAGAGACCCAGTACTTC.

This clone was counted a few times. The rearrangement links TRBV7-8 to TRBJ2-5; D is possibly TRBD1 (9 bases). The CDR3 covers 17 residues. In germline, CDR1 is SGHVS, CDR2 FQNEAQ. V was shortened by 6 bases and J by 2 bases, with 22 bases between the two germline ends. The CDR3, as DNA: TGTGCCAGCAGTTTCCGCGGGGGGACAGGGAGGCAAGAGACCCAGTACTTC. Encoded protein: CASSFRGGTGRQETQYF.

In its sample, this clone was seen once. The chain links TRBV7-8 to TRBJ1-5, with 10 bases matching TRBD1. Germline V CDR1 and CDR2: SGHVS, FQNEAQ. The CDR3 has 15 residues. V trimming: 5 bases; J trimming: 2 bases; junction bases outside the gene matches: 3. CDR3 bases: TGTGCCAGCAGCCCGGGGACAGGGGGCAATCAGCCCCAGCATTTT. Translation: CASSPGTGGNQPQHF.

The V gene is TRBV2, the J gene TRBJ1-5; 8 bases match TRBD1. V lost 6 bases to trimming and J lost 3 bases; unmatched junction nucleotides: 7. CDR1 and CDR2 (germline): SNHLY, FYNNEI. The length of the CDR3 is 15 residues. CDR3: CASSRQGPSNQPQHF. CDR3 nucleotide sequence: TGTGCCAGCAGCCGACAGGGGCCCTCCAATCAGCCCCAGCATTTT.

This chain uses TRBV19 with TRBJ1-6; 9 bases map to TRBD1. Looked up from germline, CDR1 is LNHDA and CDR2 is SQIVND (reference sequence). Germline trimming cut 8 bases from V and 10 bases from J; bases unmatched to any gene: 6. CDR3 length equals 13 residues. The CDR3 DNA sequence: TGTGCCAGTCGGACAGGGGTAGAGTCACCCCTCCACTTT. As protein: CASRTGVESPLHF.

This chain connects TRBV5-1 to TRBJ1-1; D is unresolved. This CDR3 comprises 14 residues. Trimming removed 3 bases from V and 0 bases from J, with 9 bases in between. Germline-derived CDR1 and CDR2 are SGHRS and YFSETQ. DNA of the CDR3: TGCGCCAGCAGCTCAACAGTCATGAACACTGAAGCTTTCTTT. Protein: CASSSTVMNTEAFF.

The CDR3 reads CASSLDLAGVADTQYF. The CDR3 bases are TGCGCCAGCAGCTTGGATCTAGCGGGAGTTGCAGATACGCAGTATTTT. This chain joins TRBV5-1 and TRBJ2-3, with TRBD2 matching over 10 bases. Germline CDR1 is SGHRS and CDR2 is YFSETQ. J gave up 4 bases and V 0 bases, and 5 bases lay outside the gene matches. The CDR3 has 16 residues.